These 8 T cell receptor beta chains originate from one sample sequenced in a study of early T cells in non-severe SARS-CoV-2 infection. TCRdb analysed the 5' RACE reads with MiXCR anew, one entry per CDR3 protein. The profile shows 87,000 or so distinct CDR3 sequences, less than 15% of them singletons. The sequencing sample was made of whole blood. These receptors were obtained from an adult who was a healthcare worker with PCR-confirmed SARS-CoV-2 infection or an uninfected control (not recorded which).

Many counts were recorded for this clonotype. The chain recombines TRBV5-1 with TRBJ2-2; 8 nucleotides agree with TRBD2. The CDR3 runs to 15 residues. V shed 2 bases and J 1 base; nucleotides not matched to a gene: 1. Germline-derived CDR1 and CDR2 are SGHRS and YFSETQ. The CDR3: CASSLLAVNTGELFF. The CDR3 DNA is TGCGCCAGCAGCTTACTAGCGGTGAACACCGGGGAGCTGTTTTTT.

This chain joins TRBV28 and TRBJ1-2, with no clear D. The CDR3 runs to 14 residues. Germline CDR1 and CDR2: MDHEN and SYDVKM. The V and J ends lost 3 bases and 5 bases respectively, with 13 bases between them. The chain's CDR3 is CASSLVRRAYGYTF. CDR3 DNA: TGTGCCAGCAGTTTGGTACGACGGGCATATGGCTACACCTTC.

In this sample, this clonotype turned up a few times. This chain uses TRBV29-1 with TRBJ1-5; TRBD1 is a possible D gene (6 bases). Looked up from germline, CDR1 is SQVTM and CDR2 is ANQGSEA. The CDR3 has 12 residues. Between the trimmed V and J ends, which lost 5 bases and 4 bases, there was a span of 9 bases. The CDR3 DNA is TGCAGCGTTTCAGGGGATAATCAGCCCCAGCATTTT. Its translation: CSVSGDNQPQHF.

This clonotype was observed a handful of times. The chain employs TRBV29-1 and TRBJ2-1; D unclear. In germline, CDR1 is SQVTM, CDR2 ANQGSEA. The CDR3 has 12 amino acids. Deletions cut 3 bases from V and 6 bases from J, with 9 bases between. CDR3 region: CSVEETVNEQFF. The CDR3 nucleotides read TGCAGCGTTGAGGAGACGGTCAATGAGCAGTTCTTC.

In this sample, this clonotype turned up a few times. The chain is built from TRBV29-1 and TRBJ1-2, with unresolved D. There are 11 residues in the CDR3. The germline CDR1 and CDR2 sequences are SQVTM and ANQGSEA. The ends were cut back, 4 bases at V and 7 bases at J, with 10 bases in the middle. CDR3 nucleotides: TGCAGCGTTGCCCAGGTTATTGGCTACACCTTC. Encoded protein: CSVAQVIGYTF. Full variable domain (rest looked up from reference TRBV29-1 and TRBJ1-2): SAVISQKPSRDICQRGTSLTIQCQVDSQVTMMFWYRQQPGQSLTLIATANQGSEATYESGFVIDKFPISRPNLTFSTLTVSNMSPEDSSIYLCSVAQVIGYTFGSGTRLTVV.

The chain has TRBV3-1 and TRBJ1-2, with D hard to call. Trimming took off 3 bases at V and 3 bases at J, with 5 bases between the two ends. This CDR3 has 12 residues. The germline gives CDR1 LGHDT, CDR2 YNNKEL (reference sequence). CDR3 sequence reads: CASSQDYYGYTF. CDR3 DNA sequence: TGTGCCAGCAGCCAGGATTACTATGGCTACACCTTC.

The chain links TRBV14 to TRBJ1-5; D gene unclear. The CDR3 has 15 residues. Per the germline V gene, CDR1 is SGHDN and CDR2 is FVKESK. Trimming left V 3 bases short and J 1 base short, with 10 bases between. The CDR3 sequence is CASSHAVLSNQPQHF. In DNA, the CDR3 is TGTGCCAGCAGCCATGCGGTGTTGAGCAATCAGCCCCAGCATTTT.

This clonotype was picked up many times. One junction end disagrees with the germline gene, perhaps due to a read error. This chain links TRBV6-2 or TRBV6-3 with TRBJ2-7; the D gene is possibly TRBD2 (5 bases). The CDR3 has 12 amino acids. CDR1 and CDR2 from the germline V gene are MNHEY and SVGEGT. The DNA of the CDR3 is TGCGCCAGCAGAGGGTCCTCCTACGAGCAGTACTTC. It yields the protein CASRGSSYEQYF.